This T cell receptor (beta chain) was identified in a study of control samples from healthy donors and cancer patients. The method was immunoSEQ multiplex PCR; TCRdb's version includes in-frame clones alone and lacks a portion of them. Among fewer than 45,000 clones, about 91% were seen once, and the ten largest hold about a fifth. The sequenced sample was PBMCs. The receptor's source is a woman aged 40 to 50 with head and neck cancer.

The chain's CDR3 is CASNTQTNTEAFF. As DNA, the CDR3 is TGTGCCAGCAACACACAAACGAACACTGAAGCTTTCTTT. The chain links TRBV12-3 or TRBV12-4 to TRBJ1-1, with D uncertain. The CDR3 has 13 residues. V lost 7 bases and J 1 base, leaving 10 bases between the germline ends.